The present entry profiles one T cell receptor (beta chain) with its context. What it binds is not known. The source of the sample is a study of post-analysis software for immune sequencing data. The germline gives CDR1 SGHRS, CDR2 YFSETQ. The germline V and J ends were trimmed by 2 bases and 0 bases, with 8 bases remaining between them. The CDR3 covers 14 residues. Study-wide results and limits: Four or five TRBV segments were significantly more frequent in patients than in controls. TRBV5-6, TRBV5-1 and TRBV20-1 were among these segments. Relative to controls, patients with multiple sclerosis showed significantly lower normalized Chao1 diversity.

Researchers reported that TCR beta cDNA libraries carried unique molecular identifiers. MiXCR was run by TCRdb on the PCR reads, yielding one entry per CDR3 protein. The top ten hold around 0.6% of the sample, which has hundreds of thousands of distinct CDR3 sequences, 25% to 30% seen once. Sequences were obtained from blood. The chain has TRBV5-1 and TRBJ1-1; D not resolved. The TCR was taken from a girl aged 10-17 years with multiple sclerosis. The CDR3 sequence: CASSFADLNTEAFF. CDR3 bases: TGCGCCAGCAGCTTCGCAGATTTGAACACTGAAGCTTTCTTT.